This TCR beta chain is drawn from a study of CD8 T cell repertoires and HIV-1 epitope variants. About the study: Each of Twenty-five Gag and Nef epitope peptides stimulated a separate culture. Tested: three Gag epitope families, Nef HW9 and YT9. Equal numbers of autologous T cell-negative cells presented antigen to enriched T cells.

A word on this clone: Its antigen is undetermined.

The CDR3 is 15 residues long. Germline V gene sequence: CDR1 WNHNN, CDR2 SYGVQD (reference sequence). V was pared by 4 bases and J by 0 bases, with 12 bases between. TCRdb's copy holds only in-frame clones and misses some; the assay was immunoSEQ multiplex PCR. This sample has 4,500 to 7,000 clones, with less than 70% found just once. The chain carries TRBV10-1 and TRBJ1-1; no firm D call. The source is a male donor with HIV. Sequenced material: cultured CD8+ T cells derived from PBMCs. The CDR3 reads CASSAAGPMNTEAFF. The CDR3 coding sequence is TGCGCCAGCAGTGCGGCGGGTCCCATGAACACTGAAGCTTTCTTT.